This T cell receptor beta chain was observed in a study of Graves' ophthalmopathy and Graves' hyperthyroidism. J lost 6 bases, V lost 7 bases, and 6 bases had no gene match. CDR1 and CDR2 from the germline V gene are MNHNS and SASEGT. This CDR3 has 13 amino acids. Regarding the study as a whole: Among thyroid clonotypes expanded above 0.001 frequency, most also appeared in blood.

This clonotype was recorded many times. The antigen is unknown. Hyperthyroidism qualified as stable when ophthalmopathy did not develop within 18 months of follow-up. Enrolled hyperthyroidism patients had a new diagnosis, a duration under 2 months, and an age of 18 to 65. Exclusion criteria comprised other autoimmune diseases, uncontrolled infections, pregnancy or lactation in patients. Using RNA transcripts, the TCR beta CDR3 regions were amplified. HTBI-primed RT-PCR formed the first round, and a multiplex PCR formed the second. One entry per CDR3 protein, called by TCRdb with MiXCR from the multiplex PCR reads. The repertoire holds 350,000 to 450,000 distinct CDR3 sequences, with 20% to 25% as singletons.

The source is a woman aged 18-35 years with stable Graves' hyperthyroidism. This sequence joins TRBV6-1 and TRBJ1-5; 7 bases fit TRBD1. Sequencing was performed on peripheral blood. Written as DNA, the CDR3 is TGTGCCAGCACCCAGGGGGGGACTCAGCCCCAGCATTTT. Its protein product is CASTQGGTQPQHF.